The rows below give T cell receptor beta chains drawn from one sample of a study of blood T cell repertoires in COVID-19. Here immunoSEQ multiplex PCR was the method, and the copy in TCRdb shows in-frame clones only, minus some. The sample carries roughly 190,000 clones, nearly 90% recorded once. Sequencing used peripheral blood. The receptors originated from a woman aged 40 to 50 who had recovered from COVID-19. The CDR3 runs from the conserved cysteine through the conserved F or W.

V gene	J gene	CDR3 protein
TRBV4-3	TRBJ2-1	CASGLGLAGYNEQFF
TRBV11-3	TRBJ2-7	CASSLNSGTPYEQYF
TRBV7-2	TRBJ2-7	CASSLDYYSYEQYF
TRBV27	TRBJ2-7	CASSKRESYEQYF
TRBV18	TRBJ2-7	CASSPTGGERSEQYF
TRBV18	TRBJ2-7	CASSTTSYEQYF
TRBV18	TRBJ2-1	CASSSLAGVGPHNEQFF
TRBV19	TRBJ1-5	CASSIFLTLGGNQPQHF
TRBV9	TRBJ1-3	CASSAQGARGNGNTIYF
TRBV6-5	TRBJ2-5	CASSFGGIGQETQYF
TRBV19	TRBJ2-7	CASTDPSRGNYEQYF
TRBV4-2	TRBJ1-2	CASSKRGEANYGYTF
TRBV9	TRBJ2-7	CASSVRPWGQGAYEQYF
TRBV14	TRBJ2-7	CASSRFDEQYF
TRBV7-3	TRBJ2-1	CASSNLAGGYNEQFF
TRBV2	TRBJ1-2	CASTEQGLVYGYTF
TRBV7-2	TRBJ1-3	CASSLAEGGLGNTIYF
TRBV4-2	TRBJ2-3	CASSLRTSGSVADTQYF
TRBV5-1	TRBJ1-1	CASSREGTMNTEAFF
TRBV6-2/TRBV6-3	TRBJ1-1	CASSRQGAEDTEAFF
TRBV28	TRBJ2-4	CASSLSQGGVKIAKNIQYF
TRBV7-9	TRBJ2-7	CASSQSQGAAYEQYF
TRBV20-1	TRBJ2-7	CSASSGLADREQYF
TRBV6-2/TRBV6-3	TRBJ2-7	CASSYEGLAYEQYF
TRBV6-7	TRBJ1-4	CASSYVRSNEKLFF
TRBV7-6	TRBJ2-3	CASSLETESDTQYF
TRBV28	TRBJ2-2	CASRATGTGELFF
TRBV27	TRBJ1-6	CASRLELGNSPLHF
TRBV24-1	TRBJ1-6	CATSGGRENSPLHF
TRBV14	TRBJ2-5	CASSPRGASGYQETQYF
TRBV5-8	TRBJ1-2	CASSLLENRANYGYTF
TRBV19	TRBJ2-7	CASTPRGDSYEQYF
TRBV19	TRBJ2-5	CASSKTAQETQYF